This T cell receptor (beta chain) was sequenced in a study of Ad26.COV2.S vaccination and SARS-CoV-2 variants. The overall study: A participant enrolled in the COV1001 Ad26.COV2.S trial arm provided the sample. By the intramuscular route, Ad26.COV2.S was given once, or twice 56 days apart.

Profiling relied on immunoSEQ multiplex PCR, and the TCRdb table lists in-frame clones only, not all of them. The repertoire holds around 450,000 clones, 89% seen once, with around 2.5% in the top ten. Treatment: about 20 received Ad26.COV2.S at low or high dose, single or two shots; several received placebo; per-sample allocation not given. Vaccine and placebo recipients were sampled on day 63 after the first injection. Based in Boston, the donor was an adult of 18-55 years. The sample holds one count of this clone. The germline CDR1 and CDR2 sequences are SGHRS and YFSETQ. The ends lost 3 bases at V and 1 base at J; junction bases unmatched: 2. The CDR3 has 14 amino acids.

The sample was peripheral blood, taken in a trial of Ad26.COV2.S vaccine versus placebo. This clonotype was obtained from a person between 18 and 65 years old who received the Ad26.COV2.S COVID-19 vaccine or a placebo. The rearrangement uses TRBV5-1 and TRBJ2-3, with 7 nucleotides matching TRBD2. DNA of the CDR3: TGCGCCAGCAGCTCTCGGGGGGGCACAGATACGCAGTATTTT. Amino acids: CASSSRGGTDTQYF.